The entry below describes one TCR beta chain. The sample belongs to a study of T cell changes during pregnancy in multiple sclerosis. Trimming removed 3 bases from V and 3 bases from J, with 14 bases in between. Germline V gene data show CDR1 as LNHNV and CDR2 as YYDKDF (reference sequence). The length of the CDR3 is 16 residues. Profiled with immunoSEQ multiplex PCR; TCRdb holds only in-frame clones, not every one. The sample carries about 24,000 clones, about nine tenths recorded once. This clonotype originated in a female donor in good health, enrolled as a control in a pregnancy study. The chain carries TRBV15 and TRBJ1-4; maybe TRBD1 (5 bases). The material sequenced was CD8+ T cells from peripheral blood mononuclear cells, taken in the first trimester of pregnancy. The CDR3: CATSSLRGSANEKLFF. Written as DNA, the CDR3 is TGTGCCACCAGCAGCTTAAGGGGATCTGCTAATGAAAAACTGTTTTTT. The whole variable domain, remainder taken from reference TRBV15 and TRBJ1-4, is DAMVIQNPRYQVTQFGKPVTLSCSQTLNHNVMYWYQQKSSQAPKLLFHYYDKDFNNEADTPDNFQSRRPNTSFCFLDIRSPGLGDTAMYLCATSSLRGSANEKLFFGSGTQLSVL.